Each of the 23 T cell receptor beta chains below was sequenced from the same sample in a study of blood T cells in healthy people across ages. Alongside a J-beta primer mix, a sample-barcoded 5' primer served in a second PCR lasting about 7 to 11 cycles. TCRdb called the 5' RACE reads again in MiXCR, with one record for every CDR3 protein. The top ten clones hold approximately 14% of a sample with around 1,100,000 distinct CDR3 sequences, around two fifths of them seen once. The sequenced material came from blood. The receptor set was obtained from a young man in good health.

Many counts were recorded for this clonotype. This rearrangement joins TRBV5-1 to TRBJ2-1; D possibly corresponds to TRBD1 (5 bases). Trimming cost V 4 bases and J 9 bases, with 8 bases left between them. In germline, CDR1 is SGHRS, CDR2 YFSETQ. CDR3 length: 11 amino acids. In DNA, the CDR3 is TGCGCCAGCAGCCTTAGGGGTGAGCAGTTCTTC. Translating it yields CASSLRGEQFF.

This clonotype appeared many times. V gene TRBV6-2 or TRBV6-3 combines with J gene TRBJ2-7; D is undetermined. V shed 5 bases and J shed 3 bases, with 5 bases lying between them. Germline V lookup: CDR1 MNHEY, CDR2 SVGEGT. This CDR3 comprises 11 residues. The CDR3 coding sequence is TGTGCCAGCAGTCCCCTCTACGAGCAGTACTTC. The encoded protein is CASSPLYEQYF.

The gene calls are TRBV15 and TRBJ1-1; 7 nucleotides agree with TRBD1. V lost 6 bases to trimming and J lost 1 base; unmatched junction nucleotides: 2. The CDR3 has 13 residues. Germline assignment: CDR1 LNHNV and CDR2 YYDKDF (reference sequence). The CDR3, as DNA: TGTGCCACCAGGGGACAGCCGAACACTGAAGCTTTCTTT. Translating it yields CATRGQPNTEAFF.

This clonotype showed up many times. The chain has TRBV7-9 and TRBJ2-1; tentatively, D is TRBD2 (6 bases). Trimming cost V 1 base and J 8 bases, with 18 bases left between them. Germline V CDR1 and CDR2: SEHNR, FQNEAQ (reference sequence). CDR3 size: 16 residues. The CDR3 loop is CASSLVIHGGSYEQFF. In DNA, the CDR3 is TGTGCCAGCAGCTTAGTTATCCACGGGGGTAGCTATGAGCAGTTCTTC.

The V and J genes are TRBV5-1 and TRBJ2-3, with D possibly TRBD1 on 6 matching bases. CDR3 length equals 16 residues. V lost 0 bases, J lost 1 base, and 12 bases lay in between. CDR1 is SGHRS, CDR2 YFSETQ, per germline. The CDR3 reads CASSLEDPGGTDTQYF. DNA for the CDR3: TGCGCCAGCAGCTTGGAAGATCCAGGGGGCACAGATACGCAGTATTTT.

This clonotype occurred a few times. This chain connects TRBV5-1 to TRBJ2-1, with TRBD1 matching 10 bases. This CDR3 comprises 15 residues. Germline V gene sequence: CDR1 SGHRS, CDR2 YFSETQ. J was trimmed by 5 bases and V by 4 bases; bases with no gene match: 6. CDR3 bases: TGCGCCAGCAGCGATTCCGGGACAGGGGACAATGAGCAGTTCTTC. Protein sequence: CASSDSGTGDNEQFF.

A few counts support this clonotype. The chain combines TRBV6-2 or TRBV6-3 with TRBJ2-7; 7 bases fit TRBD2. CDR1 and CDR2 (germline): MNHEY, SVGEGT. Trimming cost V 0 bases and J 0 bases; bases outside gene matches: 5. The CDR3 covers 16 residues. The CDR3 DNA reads TGTGCCAGCAGTTACTCCCGGGGCGGGAGCTCCTACGAGCAGTACTTC. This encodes CASSYSRGGSSYEQYF.

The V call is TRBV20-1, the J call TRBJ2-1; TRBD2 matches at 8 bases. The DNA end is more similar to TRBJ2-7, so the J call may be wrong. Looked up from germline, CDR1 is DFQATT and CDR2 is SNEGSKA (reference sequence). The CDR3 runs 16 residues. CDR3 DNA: TGCAGTGCTAGAGTCACAGCGGGGGATCCCTACAATGAGCAGTACTTC. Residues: CSARVTAGDPYNEQYF.

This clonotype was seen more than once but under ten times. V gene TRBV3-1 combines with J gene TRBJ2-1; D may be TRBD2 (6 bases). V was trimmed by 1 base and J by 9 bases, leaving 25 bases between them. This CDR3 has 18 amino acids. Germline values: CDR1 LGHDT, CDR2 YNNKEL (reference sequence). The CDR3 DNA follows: TGTGCCAGCAGCCAAGTGGGAGCAGCCAAGTCGGGGAGGCTTGAGCAGTTCTTC. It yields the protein CASSQVGAAKSGRLEQFF.

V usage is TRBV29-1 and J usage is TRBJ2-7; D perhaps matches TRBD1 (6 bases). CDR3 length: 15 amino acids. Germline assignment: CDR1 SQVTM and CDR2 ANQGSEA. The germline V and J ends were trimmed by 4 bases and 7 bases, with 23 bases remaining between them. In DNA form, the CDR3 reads TGCAGCGTTGTGGGGACCGGACAGTTGAACAATGAGCAGTACTTC. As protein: CSVVGTGQLNNEQYF.

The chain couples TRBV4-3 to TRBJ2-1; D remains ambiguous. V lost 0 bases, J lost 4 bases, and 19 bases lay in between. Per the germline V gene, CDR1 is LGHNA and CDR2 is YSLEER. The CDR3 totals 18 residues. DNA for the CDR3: TGCGCCAGCAGCCAAGAAGTACTACGATATGGGGAATACAATGAGCAGTTCTTC. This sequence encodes CASSQEVLRYGEYNEQFF.

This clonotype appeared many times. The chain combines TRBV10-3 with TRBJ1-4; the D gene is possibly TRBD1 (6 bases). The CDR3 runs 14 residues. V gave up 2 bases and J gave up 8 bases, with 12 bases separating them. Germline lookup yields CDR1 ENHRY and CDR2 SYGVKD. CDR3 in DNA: TGTGCCATCAGTGAGCCGGGGGGGGCGGAAAAACTGTTTTTT. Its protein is CAISEPGGAEKLFF.

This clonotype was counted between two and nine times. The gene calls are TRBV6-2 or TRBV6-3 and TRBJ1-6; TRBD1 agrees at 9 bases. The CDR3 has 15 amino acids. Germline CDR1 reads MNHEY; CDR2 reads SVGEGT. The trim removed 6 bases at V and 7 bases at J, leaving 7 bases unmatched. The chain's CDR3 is CASSRTGVENSPLHF. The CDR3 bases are TGTGCCAGCAGCCGGACAGGGGTTGAGAATTCACCCCTCCACTTT.

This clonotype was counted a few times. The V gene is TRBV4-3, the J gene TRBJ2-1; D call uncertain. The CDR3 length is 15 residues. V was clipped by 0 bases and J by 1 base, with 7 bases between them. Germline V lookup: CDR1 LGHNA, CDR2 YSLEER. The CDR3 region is CASSQEWGSYNEQFF. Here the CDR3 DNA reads TGCGCCAGCAGCCAAGAATGGGGATCCTACAATGAGCAGTTCTTC.

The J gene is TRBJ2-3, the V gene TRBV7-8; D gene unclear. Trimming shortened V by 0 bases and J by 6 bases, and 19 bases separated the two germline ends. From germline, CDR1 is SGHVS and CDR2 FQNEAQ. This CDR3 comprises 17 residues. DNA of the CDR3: TGTGCCAGCAGCTTAGCGAAGCGTAGGCTCGCTGGGGATACGCAGTATTTT. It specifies CASSLAKRRLAGDTQYF.

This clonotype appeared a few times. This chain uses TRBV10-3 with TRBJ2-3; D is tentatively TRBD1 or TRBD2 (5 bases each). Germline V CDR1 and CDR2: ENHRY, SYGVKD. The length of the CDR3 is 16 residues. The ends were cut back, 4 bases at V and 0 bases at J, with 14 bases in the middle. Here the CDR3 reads CAISGGTADSTDTQYF. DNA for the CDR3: TGTGCCATCAGTGGGGGGACCGCCGATAGCACAGATACGCAGTATTTT.

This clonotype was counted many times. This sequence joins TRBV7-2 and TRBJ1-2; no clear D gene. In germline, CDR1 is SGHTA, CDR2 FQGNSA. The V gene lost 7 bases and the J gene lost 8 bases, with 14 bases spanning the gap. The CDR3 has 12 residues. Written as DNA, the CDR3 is TGTGCCAGCACCTTCGCCGGGGTAGGCTACACCTTC. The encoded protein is CASTFAGVGYTF.

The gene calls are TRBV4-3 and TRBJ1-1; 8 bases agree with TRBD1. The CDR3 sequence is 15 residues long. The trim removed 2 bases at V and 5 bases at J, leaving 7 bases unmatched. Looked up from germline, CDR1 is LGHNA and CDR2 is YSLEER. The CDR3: CASSQQGQGGTEAFF. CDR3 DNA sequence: TGCGCCAGCAGCCAACAAGGACAGGGAGGAACTGAAGCTTTCTTT.

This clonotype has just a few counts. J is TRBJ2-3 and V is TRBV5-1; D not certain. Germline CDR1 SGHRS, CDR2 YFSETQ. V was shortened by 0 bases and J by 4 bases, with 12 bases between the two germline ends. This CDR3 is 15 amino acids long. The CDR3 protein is CASSLEKRSPDTQYF. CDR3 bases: TGCGCCAGCAGCTTGGAAAAGCGAAGCCCAGATACGCAGTATTTT.

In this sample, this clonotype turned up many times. In DNA form, the CDR3 reads TGTGCCAGCAGTTCGACACGAAAAGAGACCCAGTACTTC. This sequence encodes CASSSTRKETQYF. The rearrangement links TRBV7-9 to TRBJ2-5; no firm D call. This CDR3 spans 13 amino acids. The germline gives CDR1 SEHNR, CDR2 FQNEAQ (reference sequence). V dropped 6 bases and J dropped 3 bases, with 11 bases sitting between them.

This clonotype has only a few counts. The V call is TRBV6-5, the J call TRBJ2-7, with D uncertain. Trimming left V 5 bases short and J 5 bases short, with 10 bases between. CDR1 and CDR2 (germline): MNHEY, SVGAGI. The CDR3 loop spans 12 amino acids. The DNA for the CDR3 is TGTGCCAGCAGTCGTCTAAAGGACGAGCAGTACTTC. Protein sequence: CASSRLKDEQYF.

The CDR3 DNA reads as TGTGCCAGCAGCCAAGATGACGGACTCTATGGCTACACCTTC. Its translation: CASSQDDGLYGYTF. V gene TRBV4-2 combines with J gene TRBJ1-2; D call uncertain. V was trimmed by 0 bases and J by 4 bases, leaving 9 bases between them. Per the germline V gene, CDR1 is LGHNA and CDR2 is YNFKEQ. This CDR3 is built from 14 residues.

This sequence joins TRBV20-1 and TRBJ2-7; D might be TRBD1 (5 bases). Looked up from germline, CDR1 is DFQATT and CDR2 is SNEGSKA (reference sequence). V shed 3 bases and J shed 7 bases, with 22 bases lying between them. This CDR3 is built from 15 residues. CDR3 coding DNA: TGCAGTGCTAGTTCCCAGGGCCTCCACTACAATGAGCAGTACTTC. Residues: CSASSQGLHYNEQYF.